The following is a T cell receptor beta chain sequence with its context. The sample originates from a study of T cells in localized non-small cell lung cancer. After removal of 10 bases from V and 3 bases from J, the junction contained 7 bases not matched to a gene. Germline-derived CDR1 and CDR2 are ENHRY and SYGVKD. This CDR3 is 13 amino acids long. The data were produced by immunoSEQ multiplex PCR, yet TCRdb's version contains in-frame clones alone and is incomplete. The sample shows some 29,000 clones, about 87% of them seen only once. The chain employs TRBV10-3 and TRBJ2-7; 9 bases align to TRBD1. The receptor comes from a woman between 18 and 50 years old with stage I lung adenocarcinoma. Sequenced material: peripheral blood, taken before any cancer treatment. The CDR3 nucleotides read TGTGCCACCGGCGGGACAGGGAACTACGAGCAGTACTTC. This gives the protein CATGGTGNYEQYF.